In this sample, the clone carrying this T cell receptor beta chain turned up a few times. With iRepertoire HTBI primers and Arm-PCR of CDR3 regions, TCR beta libraries were built. TCRdb processed the multiplex PCR reads anew with MiXCR; each CDR3 protein has one entry. The table lists 450,000 to 600,000 distinct CDR3 sequences, 15% to 20% of them singletons, with less than 15% in the top ten. This record belongs to a study of regulatory T cells in long-lasting Graves disease. This sample's time point: newly diagnosed GD, antithyroid drugs for less than 3 months. Following extraction of RNA from PBMCs, that RNA was used to make the TCR library. The data were also submitted as part of a second study, on T cells in Graves' hyperthyroidism and ophthalmopathy.

The material sequenced was peripheral blood mononuclear cells (PBMCs), taken at new diagnosis, from a patient treated with antithyroid drugs. This TCR derives from a man aged 40-55 years with Graves disease.

Written as DNA, the CDR3 is TGTGCCAGCACTCGGGACGTCAAGACCTACGAGCAGTACTTC. This translates into CASTRDVKTYEQYF. The chain carries TRBV9 and TRBJ2-7; possibly TRBD1 or TRBD2 for D (5 bases each). The CDR3 runs to 14 residues. V dropped 6 bases and J dropped 2 bases, with 15 bases sitting between them. Germline V gene lookup returns CDR1 SGDLS and CDR2 YYNGEE.